In this sample, the clone carrying this T cell receptor beta chain turned up many times. The entry originates in a study of naive and memory T cell subsets. Both TRBC1 and TRBC2 were covered by a beta constant-region primer of two equimolar oligonucleotides. MiXCR, applied by TCRdb to the UMI-ligation and nested PCR reads, yields one record per CDR3 protein. The data contain approximately 82,000 distinct CDR3 sequences, about 6.5% of them singletons. The source is a human donor in good health. The sample taken for sequencing was central memory CD4+ T cells from blood.

The CDR3 DNA follows: TGTGCCAGCTCCTCTGGGACCGGGGTCCCGAATTCACCCCTCCACTTT. Its protein product is CASSSGTGVPNSPLHF. This sequence joins TRBV18 and TRBJ1-6, with TRBD1 as a possible D gene (5 bases). Germline assignment: CDR1 KGHSH and CDR2 LQKENI. The germline V and J ends were trimmed by 6 bases and 7 bases, with 19 bases remaining between them. The CDR3 runs 16 residues.